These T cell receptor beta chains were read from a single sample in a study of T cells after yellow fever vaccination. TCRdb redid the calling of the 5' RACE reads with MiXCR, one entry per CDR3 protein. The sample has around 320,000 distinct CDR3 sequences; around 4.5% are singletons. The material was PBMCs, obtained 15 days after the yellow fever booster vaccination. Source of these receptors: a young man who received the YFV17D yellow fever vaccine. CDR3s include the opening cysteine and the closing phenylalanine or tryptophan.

CASSSNTGGTDTQYF,TRBV7-7,TRBJ2-3
CASLGTRSSLGETQYF,TRBV3-1,TRBJ2-5
CATESSGGATDTQYF,TRBV24-1,TRBJ2-3
CASSKGQGGSPQHF,TRBV27,TRBJ1-5
CASSWGQGQNEQFF,TRBV5-1,TRBJ2-1
CASSRDRGNEQFF,TRBV5-1,TRBJ2-1
CSSLRGYNEQFF,TRBV29-1,TRBJ2-1
CASSLGTTAVEQFF,TRBV12-3/TRBV12-4,TRBJ2-1
CAWGRGPDGYTF,TRBV30,TRBJ1-2
CATRDPYVVTPLHF,TRBV6-2/TRBV6-3,TRBJ1-6
CASSFGGRLNEQFF,TRBV12-3/TRBV12-4,TRBJ2-1
CASSQEWGVYGYTF,TRBV4-3,TRBJ1-2
CASSSGKETQYF,TRBV12-3/TRBV12-4,TRBJ2-5
CSVGLGNTIYF,TRBV29-1,TRBJ1-3
CASLQPGRSDTQYF,TRBV6-5,TRBJ2-3
CASSVQGNEKLFF,TRBV7-9,TRBJ1-4
CASSFGLAGGTDTQYF,TRBV12-3/TRBV12-4,TRBJ2-3
CASSQDRFGPSSYEQYF,TRBV4-3,TRBJ2-7
CASSLAVGNQPQHF,TRBV5-6,TRBJ1-5
CALRGETEAFF,TRBV24-1,TRBJ1-1
CASSPPRGGNNSPLHF,TRBV18,TRBJ1-6
CASSQEMGVQPQHF,TRBV3-1,TRBJ1-5
CAITTTGLGRTEAFF,TRBV10-3,TRBJ1-1
CSVAPRVGDEQFF,TRBV29-1,TRBJ2-1
CASSLVQAKNIQYF,TRBV11-2,TRBJ2-4
CASSLVGLGENEQFF,TRBV6-5,TRBJ2-1
CASSYRVWPTNEKLFF,TRBV7-9,TRBJ1-4
CASTQGNSDTQYF,TRBV7-2,TRBJ2-3
CASSLNGLLGGNTIYF,TRBV5-6,TRBJ1-3
CASSLQADIANYGYTF,TRBV5-1,TRBJ1-2
CASSWSGEGSDTQYF,TRBV7-2,TRBJ2-3
CASTRDNRGSPLHF,TRBV9,TRBJ1-6
CASSQEGASAPLHF,TRBV4-2,TRBJ1-6
CATSQSRGGGETQYF,TRBV15,TRBJ2-5
CASSYTAGYSGRSTDTQYF,TRBV28,TRBJ2-3